This T cell receptor beta chain was identified in a study of PD-1 blockade in classical Hodgkin lymphoma. Time point reported: cycle 4 day 1 (C4D1), after about 6 weeks of nivolumab. Every patient had relapsed following autologous stem cell transplantation, and cohorts differed in brentuximab vedotin exposure. The method was immunoSEQ multiplex PCR; TCRdb's version includes in-frame clones alone and lacks a portion of them. The data show approximately 30,000 clones, with 72% seen just once and roughly 3.6% held by the top ten. Germline V CDR1 and CDR2: MNHEY, SVGAGI. Trimming removed 2 bases at V and 8 bases at J, with 13 bases between. This CDR3 is built from 13 residues.

Sequencing used peripheral blood mononuclear cells (PBMCs), obtained before the fourth cycle of nivolumab. The genes are TRBV6-5 and TRBJ2-7; possibly TRBD2 for D (6 bases). The sequence was obtained from a human donor with classical Hodgkin lymphoma. CDR3 region: CASSYGTPRKQYF. In DNA form, the CDR3 reads TGTGCCAGCAGTTACGGGACTCCGAGGAAGCAGTACTTC.